What follows describes a single TCR beta chain. Its cognate antigen is unknown. This sample was taken from a study of beta chain features in type 1 diabetes. General study findings and limits: Shorter TCRB CDR3s, moderately but significantly so, were found in Type 1 diabetes patients in all four CD4+ subsets. Individuals with type 1 diabetes displayed fewer insertions and more deletions at VDJ junctions.

The CDR3 runs 12 residues. V was clipped by 6 bases and J by 5 bases, with 8 bases between them. Germline values: CDR1 MNHNS, CDR2 SASEGT. Staining for CD45RO/CCR7/CD25/CD127/CD95/CD27 allowed sorting of CD4+ naive, central memory, regulatory and stem cell-like memory cells. The isolated RNA, all of it, was reverse transcribed, so expressed TCRB transcripts were what got sequenced. Approximately 1 million reads, on average, came from each of the stem cell-like memory T cell samples. Clones were sequenced by immunoSEQ multiplex PCR, and TCRdb holds only the in-frame ones, with some missing. This table has approximately 120,000 clones, roughly 40% appearing once.

The TCR originated in a young woman in good health. This rearrangement joins TRBV6-1 to TRBJ2-1, with D uncertain. What was sequenced was stem cell memory CD4+ T cells from blood. This CDR3 is CASRTIHNEQFF. In DNA form, the CDR3 reads TGTGCCAGCAGGACAATTCACAATGAGCAGTTCTTC.